Listed below are T cell receptor beta chains from one sample, sequenced in a study of cytomegalovirus exposure and HLA in healthy donors. Sequencing used immunoSEQ multiplex PCR; TCRdb keeps in-frame clones, though not all of them. This sample has 150,000 to 250,000 clones, with 75% to 85% found just once. Sequenced sample: PBMCs. The receptors originated from a girl between 10 and 17 years old in good health and CMV-seropositive. Each CDR3 is given with its conserved first and last residue. A D gene is named only where the DNA matches it firmly.

TRBJ2-7 - TRBV9 CASSGRDNSYEQYF
TRBJ1-4 TRBD1 TRBV7-8 CASSGTGYANEKLFF
TRBJ2-1 - TRBV11-2 CASSASSYNEQFF
TRBJ2-1 TRBD1 TRBV4-1 CASSQVFGQGKVDEQFF
TRBJ2-5 TRBD2 TRBV19 CASRSGGRETQYF
TRBJ1-2 TRBD1 TRBV7-2 CASSPDRAHGYTF
TRBJ2-7 - TRBV7-6 CASSLGDMRPYEQYF
TRBJ2-1 TRBD2 TRBV4-1 CASSQEIPSGVYNEQFF
TRBJ2-3 TRBD2 TRBV6-6 CASSYLSGGAGDTQYF
TRBJ2-3 - TRBV4-1 CASSVTGTDTQYF
TRBJ2-3 TRBD2 TRBV4-3 CASSPRLAGGGDTQYF
TRBJ2-3 - TRBV6-5 CASSYSSRGDTQYF
TRBJ2-3 - TRBV7-8 CASSLAGARGGTDTQYF
TRBJ2-1 TRBD2 TRBV13 CASSPRPGLAGGNNEQFF
TRBJ2-3 TRBD2 TRBV19 CASSSISGGSTDTQYF
TRBJ2-7 TRBD1 TRBV2 CASSELGQGYEQYF
TRBJ1-3 - TRBV11-3 CASVSRQGNTIYF
TRBJ1-5 - TRBV19 CASSIVEGRGGNQPQHF
TRBJ2-5 TRBD2 TRBV5-1 CASSSSGTREETQYF
TRBJ1-5 TRBD1 TRBV4-3 CASSHPLHRGIQPQHF
TRBJ1-4 TRBD1 TRBV5-8 CASSIRDSALQIHEKLFF
TRBJ2-7 - TRBV20-1 CSASGGNEQYF
TRBJ1-1 - TRBV7-9 CASSLGGIENTEAFF
TRBJ1-4 - TRBV15 CATSRDSLGRGSEKLFF
TRBJ1-1 - TRBV5-1 CASSWGVGTEAFF
TRBJ1-3 TRBD1 TRBV5-1 CASSLGQDRRYSGNTIYF
TRBJ2-2 - TRBV29-1 CSVEGDYTGELFF
TRBJ2-5 TRBD1 TRBV5-1 CASSQGQGQETQYF
TRBJ1-3 - TRBV19 CASSMEGRWENTIYF
TRBJ2-7 - TRBV11-2 CASSLVLSGEYEQYF
TRBJ1-6 - TRBV18 CASSPSRGAGSPLHF
TRBJ2-7 TRBD2 TRBV11-2 CASSFHLAGGPPNEQYF
TRBJ2-2 TRBD1 TRBV9 CASSVGQGAGELFF
TRBJ2-7 - TRBV5-4 CASSLGLSSYEQYF
TRBJ1-1 - TRBV4-3 CASSQDRGGTFF
TRBJ2-3 TRBD1 TRBV6-4 CASSDTGASTDTQYF
TRBJ1-1 - TRBV7-9 CASSSYLDTNTEAFF
TRBJ2-3 TRBD1 TRBV5-1 CASSLVSPWTGITDTQYF
TRBJ1-4 TRBD1 TRBV4-1 CASSQPDRGRYEKLFF
TRBJ2-2 - TRBV5-8 CASRSGSLNTGELFF
TRBJ1-3 - TRBV7-2 CASSPQGEGNGNTIYF
TRBJ1-2 TRBD1 TRBV27 CASSLYIGTGANYGYTF
TRBJ2-5 TRBD2 TRBV7-2 CASSLAGRGAYQETQYF
TRBJ2-1 TRBD2 TRBV15 CATSTSGGADNEQFF
TRBJ1-1 - TRBV18 CASSPQWQNTEAFF
TRBJ2-3 TRBD1 TRBV25-1 CASGWGQGPTDTQYF
TRBJ1-5 TRBD1 TRBV29-1 CSVAGQEGQPQHF
TRBJ2-7 TRBD2 TRBV30 CAWSVGLAGVSYEQYF
TRBJ1-1 - TRBV5-6 CASSLKGLMNTEAFF
TRBJ2-3 TRBD2 TRBV7-2 CASSLNARGAGDTQYF
TRBJ2-2 - TRBV27 CASSSLYRGKGPGELFF
TRBJ2-7 - TRBV9 CASSVEIGSYEQYF
TRBJ1-3 - TRBV6-1 CASRDGLYSGNTIYF
TRBJ1-6 TRBD1 TRBV9 CASSVGVGTANSPLHF
TRBJ2-1 TRBD2 TRBV7-2 CASSSLGGRQFF
TRBJ1-2 - TRBV4-1 CASSQESYGYTF